This T cell receptor beta chain was sequenced for a study of regulatory T cells in long-lasting Graves disease. Time point indicated: newly diagnosed GD, antithyroid drugs for less than 3 months. Scientists built the TCR library using RNA that was extracted from PBMCs. Combining iRepertoire HTBI primers with Arm-PCR of CDR3 regions, the authors built TCR beta libraries. TCRdb redid the calling of the multiplex PCR reads with MiXCR, one entry per CDR3 protein. The sample lists about 400,000 distinct CDR3 sequences, roughly 15% occurring once. V was pared by 3 bases and J by 0 bases, with 11 bases between. This CDR3 region has 14 residues. Germline-derived CDR1 and CDR2 are DFQATT and SNEGSKA (reference sequence). Remarks on this clonotype: Its antigen is undetermined.

Overall study results and limits: New patients shared fewer public clonotypes (over 900) than persistent patients did (roughly 2,700). Gene preferences differed: TRBV28, TRBJ1-2, TRBJ2-5 in persistent cases.

This TCR came from a female donor with Graves disease. This specimen was peripheral blood mononuclear cells (PBMCs), taken at new diagnosis, from a patient treated with antithyroid drugs. The rearrangement joins TRBV20-1 to TRBJ2-5, with D possibly called TRBD1 or TRBD2 (5 bases each). Written as DNA, the CDR3 is TGCAGTGCTAGCCGCCTGGGGGACCAAGAGACCCAGTACTTC. Translated, it gives CSASRLGDQETQYF.